This T cell receptor (beta chain) originates from a study of Ad26.COV2.S vaccination and SARS-CoV-2 variants. The repertoire was sequenced with immunoSEQ multiplex PCR; TCRdb's copy has only in-frame clones and lacks some. The top ten hold roughly 1.5% of the sample, which has roughly 680,000 clones, roughly 90% seen once. Germline lookup yields CDR1 MNHEY and CDR2 SMNVEV (reference sequence). V was trimmed by 2 bases and J by 6 bases, leaving 10 bases between them. The CDR3 has 14 amino acids. Treatment reported: over 15 received Ad26.COV2.S at low or high dose, single or two shots; a few received placebo; per-sample allocation not given. It was on day 63 after the first vaccine or placebo injection that samples were taken.

The chain is built from TRBV27 and TRBJ2-2; D remains ambiguous. The source is a person between 18 and 65 years old who received the Ad26.COV2.S COVID-19 vaccine or a placebo. This specimen was peripheral blood, taken in a trial of Ad26.COV2.S vaccine versus placebo. In nucleotides, the CDR3 is TGTGCCAGCAGTTTAATAATAGGCGCCGGGGAGCTGTTTTTT. It is translated as CASSLIIGAGELFF.